This entry lists 26 T cell receptor beta chains sequenced from one sample in a study of blood T cell repertoires in COVID-19. TCRdb keeps only in-frame clones here, not all; method: immunoSEQ multiplex PCR. This sample has fewer than 350,000 clones, with approximately 88% found just once. The sequenced sample was peripheral blood. The receptors derive from a man aged 25-45 years with COVID-19, enrolled during active disease.

The chain combines TRBV5-4 with TRBJ2-2, with D possibly TRBD2 on 7 matching bases. V was trimmed by 1 base and J by 3 bases, leaving 13 bases between them. The CDR3 covers 16 residues. From germline, CDR1 is SGHNT and CDR2 YYREEE (reference sequence). The CDR3 region has the DNA TGTGCCAGCAGCTTGTGGGGGAGGGGGTACACCGGGGAGCTGTTTTTT. It is translated as CASSLWGRGYTGELFF.

The genes are TRBV28 and TRBJ1-1, with D possibly TRBD1 on 5 matching bases. Trimming removed 7 bases from V and 1 base from J, with 19 bases in between. Looked up from germline, CDR1 is MDHEN and CDR2 is SYDVKM. This CDR3 contains 16 residues. The DNA for the CDR3 is TGTGCCAGCAAAGTTTATAGGCGGGGGACGAACACTGAAGCTTTCTTT. Amino acids: CASKVYRRGTNTEAFF.

The chain combines TRBV14 with TRBJ2-7, with TRBD1 matching over 9 bases. Trimming cost V 4 bases and J 3 bases; bases outside gene matches: 13. The CDR3 length is 17 residues. Germline V gives CDR1 SGHDN, CDR2 FVKESK. The CDR3 region is CASSLYTTGTGIYEQYF. The CDR3 coding sequence is TGTGCCAGCAGCCTTTACACAACCGGGACAGGGATCTACGAGCAGTACTTC.

This clone came up a few times. This chain uses TRBV2 with TRBJ1-5, with 8 nucleotides matching TRBD1. The germline gives CDR1 SNHLY, CDR2 FYNNEI. This CDR3 has 15 residues. Trimming cost V 5 bases and J 1 base; bases outside gene matches: 4. DNA of the CDR3: TGTGCCAGCAGTCGGACAGGGATGAGCAATCAGCCCCAGCATTTT. Translated: CASSRTGMSNQPQHF.

The chain employs TRBV27 and TRBJ2-3; 7 nucleotides align to TRBD2. Looked up from germline, CDR1 is MNHEY and CDR2 is SMNVEV (reference sequence). V shed 7 bases and J 4 bases; nucleotides not matched to a gene: 11. The CDR3 is 15 amino acids. The CDR3 DNA is TGTGCCAGCAATCGTCGCGGGAGCGGGGCAGATACGCAGTATTTT. Protein product: CASNRRGSGADTQYF.

The count of this clone is one. CDR3 protein: CASSLFALLRGRNTQYF. CDR3 nucleotides: TGTGCCAGCAGTTTATTCGCCCTCCTTAGGGGCAGAAATACGCAGTATTTT. The chain recombines TRBV28 with TRBJ2-3; perhaps TRBD1 as D (5 bases). Trimming stripped 1 base from V and 7 bases from J, with 21 bases between. The CDR3 has 17 residues. CDR1 and CDR2 (germline): MDHEN, SYDVKM.

The rearrangement joins TRBV5-1 to TRBJ2-3; maybe TRBD1 (6 bases). CDR3 length equals 15 residues. The V end was cut by 2 bases, the J end by 0 bases, with 10 bases between. Germline CDR1 reads SGHRS; CDR2 reads YFSETQ. The CDR3 reads CASSLGQTSTDTQYF. Written as DNA, the CDR3 is TGCGCCAGCAGCTTAGGACAGACTAGCACAGATACGCAGTATTTT.

The CDR3 is CSASEGVLYEQYF. The CDR3 region has the DNA TGCAGTGCTAGTGAGGGCGTACTCTACGAGCAGTACTTC. The rearrangement links TRBV20-1 to TRBJ2-7; D may be TRBD2 (5 bases). CDR1 is DFQATT and CDR2 is SNEGSKA in the germline V gene (reference sequence). The V gene lost 3 bases and the J gene lost 3 bases, with 12 bases spanning the gap. This CDR3 comprises 13 residues.

CDR3: CASSQDVGASDSSGNTIYF. CDR3 coding DNA: TGCGCCAGCAGCCAAGATGTGGGGGCCTCGGACAGCTCTGGAAACACCATATATTTT. The V and J genes are TRBV4-1 and TRBJ1-3, with D perhaps TRBD1 (6 bases). Trimming pared 0 bases from V and 0 bases from J, leaving 18 bases between. This CDR3 is 19 amino acids long. Germline CDR1 and CDR2: MGHRA and YSYEKL.

V usage is TRBV28 and J usage is TRBJ2-7; D might be TRBD2 (6 bases). The CDR3 spans 16 residues. Germline loops: CDR1 MDHEN, CDR2 SYDVKM. The V end lost 0 bases, the J end lost 0 bases, and 12 bases lay between the germline ends. CDR3 residues: CASSLWAGGSSYEQYF. Written as DNA, the CDR3 is TGTGCCAGCAGTTTATGGGCCGGAGGGAGCTCCTACGAGCAGTACTTC.

The chain has TRBV4-2 and TRBJ2-1, with D maybe TRBD1 (5 bases). The CDR3 runs 15 residues. CDR1 LGHNA and CDR2 YNFKEQ come from the germline V gene. V was trimmed by 0 bases and J by 4 bases, leaving 10 bases between them. The CDR3 DNA sequence: TGTGCCAGCAGCCAAGATCTATACAGGTACAATGAGCAGTTCTTC. It specifies CASSQDLYRYNEQFF.

The chain uses TRBV28 and TRBJ2-5; TRBD2 is a possible D gene (6 bases). The CDR3 contains 16 residues. Germline CDR1 reads MDHEN; CDR2 reads SYDVKM. V was trimmed by 2 bases and J by 2 bases, leaving 15 bases between them. DNA of the CDR3: TGTGCCAGCAGTTTAGGTCGTTGGGCGGGGCAAGAGACCCAGTACTTC. Translation: CASSLGRWAGQETQYF.

Only one count was recorded for this clone. J is TRBJ2-1 and V is TRBV6-5; 11 nucleotides match TRBD1. Unmatched junction bases numbered 8, after V lost 5 bases and J lost 8 bases. The CDR3 sequence is 15 residues long. CDR1 MNHEY and CDR2 SVGAGI come from the germline V gene. The CDR3 bases are TGTGCCAGCAGTCCGGCCGGGACAGGGGGTTATGAGCAGTTCTTC. It encodes CASSPAGTGGYEQFF.

The chain links TRBV4-1 to TRBJ1-2; a possible D gene is TRBD1 (6 bases). Germline CDR1 is MGHRA and CDR2 is YSYEKL. V was shortened by 6 bases and J by 4 bases, with 12 bases between the two germline ends. This CDR3 comprises 13 residues. CDR3 sequence: CASSPGTTYGYTF. The CDR3 coding sequence is TGCGCCAGCAGTCCCGGGACAACCTATGGCTACACCTTC.

V and J are TRBV16 and TRBJ1-5, with D tentatively TRBD1 (5 bases). The CDR3 contains 14 residues. Trimming removed 5 bases from V and 4 bases from J, with 12 bases in between. In germline, CDR1 is KGHSY, CDR2 FQNENV. In DNA form, the CDR3 reads TGTGCCAGCAGCGGGGTTGGGGGGAATCAGCCCCAGCATTTT. This encodes CASSGVGGNQPQHF. The whole variable domain, remainder taken from reference TRBV16 and TRBJ1-5, is GEEVAQTPKHLVRGEGQKAKLYCAPIKGHSYVFWYQQVLKNEFKFLISFQNENVFDETGMPKERFSAKCLPNSPCSLEIQATKLEDSAVYFCASSGVGGNQPQHFGDGTRLSIL.

The V call is TRBV27, the J call TRBJ1-1; D is undetermined. Trimming took off 5 bases at V and 4 bases at J, with 14 bases between the two ends. CDR1 is MNHEY and CDR2 is SMNVEV in the germline V gene (reference sequence). CDR3 size: 14 residues. CDR3 in DNA: TGTGCCAGCAGTACCCTAGAGGGTCTCACTGAAGCTTTCTTT. It translates to CASSTLEGLTEAFF.

This chain uses TRBV5-8 with TRBJ1-3; D remains ambiguous. The V end was cut by 0 bases, the J end by 0 bases, with 7 bases between. The CDR3 runs to 15 residues. CDR1 SGHTS and CDR2 YDEGEE come from the germline V gene. DNA of the CDR3: TGTGCCAGCAGCTTGGGGTGGAGCTCTGGAAACACCATATATTTT. It is translated as CASSLGWSSGNTIYF.

The chain links TRBV5-1 to TRBJ2-1; a possible D gene is TRBD2 (6 bases). CDR1 and CDR2 from the germline V gene are SGHRS and YFSETQ. V dropped 0 bases and J dropped 0 bases, with 7 bases sitting between them. The CDR3 is 15 residues long. CDR3 residues: CASSLAGSSYNEQFF. The CDR3 DNA sequence: TGCGCCAGCAGCTTGGCCGGGAGCTCCTACAATGAGCAGTTCTTC.

The chain is built from TRBV6-5 and TRBJ2-7; D is perhaps TRBD2 (5 bases). V was shortened by 4 bases and J by 3 bases, with 10 bases between the two germline ends. From germline, CDR1 is MNHEY and CDR2 SVGAGI. The CDR3 totals 13 residues. The CDR3 is CASSSGVRYEQYF. The CDR3 DNA reads TGTGCCAGCAGTTCCGGGGTTCGCTACGAGCAGTACTTC.

This clone was seen just once. V is TRBV5-6 and J is TRBJ1-6; maybe TRBD1 (5 bases). V lost 3 bases and J lost 7, with 17 bases in between. The CDR3 runs to 16 residues. CDR1 is SGHDT, CDR2 YYEEEE, per germline. In DNA form, the CDR3 reads TGTGCCAGCAGCTCTTTGGGAGGGACTAGGAATTCACCCCTCCACTTT. Translation: CASSSLGGTRNSPLHF.

V and J are TRBV5-4 and TRBJ2-7, with TRBD1 matching 8 bases. The CDR3 spans 14 residues. The ends lost 0 bases at V and 3 bases at J; junction bases unmatched: 2. In germline, CDR1 is SGHNT, CDR2 YYREEE (reference sequence). CDR3 protein: CASSLGTGNYEQYF. CDR3 nucleotides: TGTGCCAGCAGCTTGGGGACAGGGAACTACGAGCAGTACTTC.

V is TRBV6-5 and J is TRBJ2-7; TRBD1 might be the D (6 bases). The germline CDR1 and CDR2 sequences are MNHEY and SVGAGI. Trimming removed 7 bases at V and 0 bases at J, with 13 bases between. The CDR3 contains 14 residues. CDR3 region: CASKAGTTSYEQYF. The CDR3 DNA is TGTGCCAGCAAAGCCGGGACAACCTCCTACGAGCAGTACTTC.

At least ten counts were recorded for this clone. This chain joins TRBV9 and TRBJ2-1, with 9 bases fitting TRBD2. The germline CDR1 and CDR2 sequences are SGDLS and YYNGEE. The CDR3 consists of 14 residues. Losses at the gene ends were 3 bases for V and 9 bases for J; bases not matched to a gene: 7. In DNA, the CDR3 is TGTGCCAGCAGCGAGGGACTAGCAGTCGGTGAGCAGTTCTTC. Translated: CASSEGLAVGEQFF.

V and J are TRBV5-6 and TRBJ2-5; D unresolved. Germline V gene lookup returns CDR1 SGHDT and CDR2 YYEEEE. The germline V and J ends were trimmed by 1 base and 5 bases, with 6 bases remaining between them. The CDR3 spans 12 residues. The CDR3 loop is CASSLLEETQYF. The CDR3 DNA sequence: TGTGCCAGCAGCTTGTTGGAGGAGACCCAGTACTTC.

V gene TRBV5-1 combines with J gene TRBJ2-3; TRBD2 is a possible D gene (7 bases). The germline V and J ends were trimmed by 3 bases and 2 bases, with 13 bases remaining between them. Per the germline V gene, CDR1 is SGHRS and CDR2 is YFSETQ. The CDR3 contains 15 residues. The CDR3 here is CASSWGGAITDTQYF. In DNA form, the CDR3 reads TGCGCCAGCAGCTGGGGGGGCGCCATCACAGATACGCAGTATTTT.

Here the CDR3 DNA reads TGTGCCACCAGTGATCGGCAGGGGGAGCAGTTCTTC. It is translated as CATSDRQGEQFF. The chain links TRBV24-1 to TRBJ2-1; maybe TRBD1 (6 bases). This CDR3 spans 12 amino acids. Germline V gene data show CDR1 as KGHDR and CDR2 as SFDVKD. Trimming took 3 bases from V and 10 from J, leaving 9 bases between them.